Sequencing of this T cell receptor (beta chain) was carried out in a study of radiotherapy plus CTLA-4 blockade in lung cancer. The data were produced by immunoSEQ multiplex PCR, yet TCRdb's version contains in-frame clones alone and is incomplete. The sample includes 60,000 to 85,000 clones, 85% to 90% seen only once; the top ten take approximately 0.9%. This clone has a single count. Its antigen remains unidentified. Study results and caveats: Subsequent to radiotherapy plus ipilimumab, tumor-derived TCR clones underwent expansion in blood.

V lost 4 bases, J lost 4 bases, and 16 bases lay in between. The CDR3 covers 15 residues. Germline V gives CDR1 LNHDA, CDR2 SQIVND (reference sequence). Lung cancer patients with chemo-refractory metastatic non-small-cell disease were given focal radiation plus CTLA-4 blockade with ipilimumab. The J gene is TRBJ1-2, the V gene TRBV19; D ambiguous. This receptor was identified in a human donor with non-small cell lung cancer who had stable disease on radiotherapy plus ipilimumab. Material: peripheral blood, obtained from a patient treated with radiotherapy plus ipilimumab. The CDR3 sequence is CASSTEVPRSYGYTF. For the CDR3, the DNA is TGTGCCAGTAGTACTGAGGTCCCTCGAAGCTATGGCTACACCTTC. The full variable domain, with the rest looked up from reference TRBV19 and TRBJ1-2, is DGGITQSPKYLFRKEGQNVTLSCEQNLNHDAMYWYRQDPGQGLRLIYYSQIVNDFQKGDIAEGYSVSREKKESFPLTVTSAQKNPTAFYLCASSTEVPRSYGYTFGSGTRLTVV.